The TCR beta chain described here comes from a study of T-cell memory formation after mild COVID-19. Study-wide findings and caveats: Some clones that responded were present in memory (sampled pre-infection), which suggests cross-reactive memory joined. Contracting CD8+ clones were enriched in EMRA, CD4+ mainly in CM and EM. Nothing showed for sure that second-wave clones peaking on day 37 were SARS-CoV-2 specific.

Trimming removed 1 base from V and 0 bases from J, with 5 bases in between. Germline V gene data show CDR1 as LGHDT and CDR2 as YNNKEL (reference sequence). The CDR3 sequence is 14 residues long. Employing constant-segment primers, 5'RACE generated TCR alpha and TCR beta cDNA libraries bearing sample barcodes and UMIs. Each CDR3 protein gets one entry after TCRdb re-called the 5' RACE reads with MiXCR. The sample records some 100,000 distinct CDR3 sequences, over 8.5% being singletons. Notes on this clonotype: Its target is unknown.

J is TRBJ2-3 and V is TRBV3-1; D remains unclear. Source material: PBMCs or a T cell subset sorted from them (not recorded which). The source of this sequence is a man younger than 35 who had mild COVID-19 (a few samples of this study predate the infection). Cell type and time point are not known. The CDR3: CASSQVSSTDTQYF. The CDR3 DNA is TGTGCCAGCAGCCAAGTATCCAGCACAGATACGCAGTATTTT.